Sequencing of this T cell receptor beta chain was carried out in a study of T cell responses to AZD1222 COVID-19 vaccine. Study outcomes and limitations: Seropositive status at baseline applied to only six AZD1222 recipients. Spike-specific TCRs gained breadth and depth after people received two AZD1222 doses. Clonal diversity may have been underestimated, and the donors were mostly white British, with more females than males. As reported, nearly half of all spike-specific TCRs target variant regions that are unmutated.

Comments on this clone: Its antigen is not known.

Some clones are missing from TCRdb's copy, which holds only in-frame ones; the method was immunoSEQ multiplex PCR. Counted here are approximately 140,000 clones, under 95% occurring once; the ten biggest clones make up 3% to 4%. This material consisted of peripheral blood, taken 28 days after the second AZD1222 dose. This TCR derives from an adult who received the AZD1222 COVID-19 vaccine.

The CDR3 bases are TGTGCCAGCAGTTTTTTAACGGGGGGAGGGGTGGGGAATTCACCCCTCCACTTT. As protein: CASSFLTGGGVGNSPLHF. The chain combines TRBV28 with TRBJ1-6, with a tentative D call TRBD1 (5 bases). Germline V gene lookup returns CDR1 MDHEN and CDR2 SYDVKM. This CDR3 has 18 residues. Trimming removed 3 bases from V and 7 bases from J, with 22 bases in between.